This T cell receptor beta chain is drawn from a study of blood T cells in healthy people across ages. In the study overall: Through template switching, about one barcoded beta molecule was captured per two T cells, as measured in model experiments.

Each donor was a healthy Caucasian individual from Russia, aged about 6 to 95. As for this clonotype: The antigen remains unidentified.

Findings of the study overall: The study lacked donor CMV status, which possibly confounded expanded clonotype changes.

The CDR3 covers 19 residues. CDR1 is SQVTM, CDR2 ANQGSEA, per germline. Germline trimming cut 6 bases from V and 5 bases from J; bases unmatched to any gene: 20. With a J-beta primer mix and a sample-barcoded 5' primer, a second PCR ran about 7 to 12 cycles. Every cDNA was tagged by a template-switch adaptor with 12 random nucleotides. TCRdb reanalysed the 5' RACE reads using MiXCR and keeps one entry per CDR3 protein. The repertoire includes around 780,000 distinct CDR3 sequences, around 50% of them detected once, and under 30% sits in the top ten. Sequenced: blood. The chain carries TRBV29-1 and TRBJ2-4, with TRBD1 identical over 12 bases. The receptor was derived from a man in his forties or fifties in good health. CDR3 DNA: TGCAGCGTCCAACGGCCGGGACAGGGGGCCAGTTGGACCGAAAACATTCAGTACTTC. This codes for CSVQRPGQGASWTENIQYF.